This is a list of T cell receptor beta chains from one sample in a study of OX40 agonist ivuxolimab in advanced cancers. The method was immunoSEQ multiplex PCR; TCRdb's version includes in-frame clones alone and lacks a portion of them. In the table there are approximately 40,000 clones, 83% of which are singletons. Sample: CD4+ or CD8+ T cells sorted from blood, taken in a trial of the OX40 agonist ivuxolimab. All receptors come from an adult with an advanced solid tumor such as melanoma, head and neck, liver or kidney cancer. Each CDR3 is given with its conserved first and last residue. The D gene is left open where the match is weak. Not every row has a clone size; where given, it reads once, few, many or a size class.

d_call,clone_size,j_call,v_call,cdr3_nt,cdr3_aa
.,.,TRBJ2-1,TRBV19,TGTGCCAGTAGTATCCTATTATCCTACAATGAGCAGTTCTTC,CASSILLSYNEQFF
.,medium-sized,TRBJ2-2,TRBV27,TGTGCCAGCAGTTCGAACACCGGGGAGCTGTTTTTT,CASSSNTGELFF
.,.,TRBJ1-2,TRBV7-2,TGTGCCAGCAGCTTATTAGGGACCGCGGATTGGAGTGGCTACACCTTC,CASSLLGTADWSGYTF
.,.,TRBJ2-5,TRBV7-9,TGTGCCAGCAGCTCAGGGGTCTCGCTTCAAGAGACCCAGTACTTC,CASSSGVSLQETQYF
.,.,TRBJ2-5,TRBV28,TGTGCCAGCAGTTTTAATCCCGGAGACAGGGAGACCCAGTACTTC,CASSFNPGDRETQYF
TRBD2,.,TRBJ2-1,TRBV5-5,TGTGCCAGCAGTCAACCAAGCGGGGACGGGTACAATGAGCAGTTCTTC,CASSQPSGDGYNEQFF
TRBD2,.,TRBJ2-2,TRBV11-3,TGTGCCAGCAGCTTGAGCCTAGCGGGTACGAACACCGGGGAGCTGTTTTTT,CASSLSLAGTNTGELFF
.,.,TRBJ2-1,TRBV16,TGTGCCAGCAGCCAATTTGCAGGGAGCTATGAGCAGTTCTTC,CASSQFAGSYEQFF
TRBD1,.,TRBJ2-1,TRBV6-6,TGTGCCAGCAGCCGTGGACAGGGGAATGAGCAGTTCTTC,CASSRGQGNEQFF
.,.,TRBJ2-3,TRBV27,TGTGCCAGCAGGGCAGCCCATAGCACAGATACGCAGTATTTT,CASRAAHSTDTQYF
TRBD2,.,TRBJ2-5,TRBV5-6,TGTGCCAGCAGCTTTTGGGGGGGCCAAGAGACCCAGTACTTC,CASSFWGGQETQYF
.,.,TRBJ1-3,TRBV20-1,TGCGGGACAAACTCTGGAAACACCATATATTTT,CGTNSGNTIYF
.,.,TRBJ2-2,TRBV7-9,TGTGCCAGCAGCTCCTCACCGGGACACCAGAACACCGGGGAGCTGTTTTTT,CASSSSPGHQNTGELFF
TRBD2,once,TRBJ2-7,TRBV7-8,TGTGCCAGCAGCTTAATAGCTAGCGGGAGCCTTGGCCACGAGCAGTACTTC,CASSLIASGSLGHEQYF
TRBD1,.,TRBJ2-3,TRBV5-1,TGCGCCAGCAGTGACAGGGGGCTGTCAGATACGCAGTATTTT,CASSDRGLSDTQYF
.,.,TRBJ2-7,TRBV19,TGTGCCAGTAGTATAGGAACAGAGTACGAGCAGTACTTC,CASSIGTEYEQYF
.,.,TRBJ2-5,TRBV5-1,TGCGCCAGCAGCTTGGCAGAGGGAGCGGAACTCCAAGAGACCCAGTACTTC,CASSLAEGAELQETQYF
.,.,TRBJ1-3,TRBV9,TGTGCCAGCAGCGGAAACACCATATATTTT,CASSGNTIYF
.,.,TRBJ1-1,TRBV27,TGTGCCAGCAGTCTCGGGACTGGTGAAGCTTTCTTT,CASSLGTGEAFF
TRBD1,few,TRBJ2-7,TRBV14,TGTGCCAGCAGCCCCGGGACAGGGCCTTTATGGGAGCAGTACTTC,CASSPGTGPLWEQYF
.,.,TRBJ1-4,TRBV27,TGTGCCAGCAGTTTGCTAGGGAGGGAGGCAAAACTGTTTTTT,CASSLLGREAKLFF
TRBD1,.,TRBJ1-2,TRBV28,TGTGCCAGCAGTTTAGACAGGGCGCTTGGCTACACCTTC,CASSLDRALGYTF
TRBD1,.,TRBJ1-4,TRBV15,TGTGCCACCAGGGGACAGTTTAATGAAAAACTGTTTTTT,CATRGQFNEKLFF
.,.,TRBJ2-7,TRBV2,TGTGCCACCAGGATAGACACGGCCTACGAGCAGTACTTC,CATRIDTAYEQYF
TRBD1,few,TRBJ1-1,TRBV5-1,TGCGCCAGCAGCGGGGGACAGGCGGGCACTGAAGCTTTCTTT,CASSGGQAGTEAFF
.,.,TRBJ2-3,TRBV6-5,TGTGCCAGCAGTTTTCGGCGGTCCCTCGGCACAGATACGCAGTATTTT,CASSFRRSLGTDTQYF
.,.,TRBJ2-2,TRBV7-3,TGCGCCAGCAGCCAAGGGGACTCCGGGGAGCTGTTTTTT,CASSQGDSGELFF